This entry is about one T cell receptor beta chain. The authors' processing: Reference gene primer amplification gave estimated nucleated cell counts. TCRdb's copy holds only in-frame clones and misses some; the assay was immunoSEQ multiplex PCR. V and J calls and clone size follow that table, whereas D and trimming were derived from the DNA. The table has fewer than 350,000 clones, about 87% seen once. The V gene lost 1 base and the J gene lost 6 bases, with 12 bases spanning the gap. CDR3 size: 15 residues. Germline V gene sequence: CDR1 LGHDT, CDR2 YNNKEL (reference sequence). This sample stems from a study of blood T cell repertoires in COVID-19. Study-wide context: The United States, Italy and Spain provided the acute and convalescent COVID-19 samples.

Specimen: peripheral blood. The chain carries TRBV3-1 (or the pseudogene TRBV3-2) and TRBJ1-4, with a weak D call TRBD1 (6 bases). The receptor was derived from a woman aged 25-40 years with COVID-19, enrolled during active disease. In DNA, the CDR3 is TGTGCCAGCAGCCAAGCCGGGACAAGAGATGAAAAACTGTTTTTT. As protein: CASSQAGTRDEKLFF.